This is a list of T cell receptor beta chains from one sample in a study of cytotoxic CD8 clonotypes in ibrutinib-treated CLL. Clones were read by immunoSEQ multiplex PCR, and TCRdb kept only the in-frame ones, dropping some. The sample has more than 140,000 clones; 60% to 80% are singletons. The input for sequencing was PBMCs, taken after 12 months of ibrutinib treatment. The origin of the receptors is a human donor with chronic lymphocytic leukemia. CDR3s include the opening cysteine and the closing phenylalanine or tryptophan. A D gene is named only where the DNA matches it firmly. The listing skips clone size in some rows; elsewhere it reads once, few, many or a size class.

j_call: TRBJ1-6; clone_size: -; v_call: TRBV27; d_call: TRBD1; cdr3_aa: CASSRDRYNSPLHF; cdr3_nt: TGTGCCAGCAGCCGGGACAGATATAATTCACCCCTCCACTTT
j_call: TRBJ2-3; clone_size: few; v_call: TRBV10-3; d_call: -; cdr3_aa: CAVRQVDTQYF; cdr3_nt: TGTGCCGTTCGCCAAGTAGATACGCAGTATTTT
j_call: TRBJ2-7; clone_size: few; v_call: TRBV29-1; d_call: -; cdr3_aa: CSAATGTPYEQYF; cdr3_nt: TGCAGCGCCGCTACCGGGACCCCCTACGAGCAGTACTTC
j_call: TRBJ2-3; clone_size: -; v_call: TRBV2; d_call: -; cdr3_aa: CASSLPFDSQGKYF; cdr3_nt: TGTGCCAGCAGCCTACCGTTCGACAGTCAAGGAAAGTATTTT
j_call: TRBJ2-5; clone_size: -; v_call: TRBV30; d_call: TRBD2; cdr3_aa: CAWNGLAGQETQYF; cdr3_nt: TGTGCCTGGAACGGACTAGCGGGACAAGAGACCCAGTACTTC
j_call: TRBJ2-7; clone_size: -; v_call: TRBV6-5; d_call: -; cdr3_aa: CASSTGHRSYEQYF; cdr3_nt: TGTGCCAGCAGTACTGGACACAGGTCCTACGAGCAGTACTTC
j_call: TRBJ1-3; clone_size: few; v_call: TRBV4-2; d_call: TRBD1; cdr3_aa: CASSPGQGAFGNTIYF; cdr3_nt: TGTGCCAGCAGCCCGGGACAGGGGGCTTTTGGAAACACCATATATTTT
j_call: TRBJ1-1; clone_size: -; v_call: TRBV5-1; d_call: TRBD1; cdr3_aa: CASSTPGTENTEAFF; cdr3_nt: TGCGCCAGCAGCACCCCCGGGACAGAGAACACTGAAGCTTTCTTT
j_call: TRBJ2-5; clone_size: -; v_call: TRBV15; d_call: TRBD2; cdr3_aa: CATSREAASGETQYF; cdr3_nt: TGTGCCACCAGCAGAGAAGCGGCTAGCGGGGAGACCCAGTACTTC
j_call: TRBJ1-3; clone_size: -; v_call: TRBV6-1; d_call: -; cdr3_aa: CASETELGNTIYF; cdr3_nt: TGTGCCAGCGAGACGGAATTGGGAAACACCATATATTTT
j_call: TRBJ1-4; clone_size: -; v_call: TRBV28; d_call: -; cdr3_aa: CASSLTGLREKLFF; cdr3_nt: TGTGCCAGCAGTTTAACAGGGTTGCGGGAAAAACTGTTTTTT
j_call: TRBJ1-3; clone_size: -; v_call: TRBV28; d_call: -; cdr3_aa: CASSSTGDTIYF; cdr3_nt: TGTGCCAGCAGCTCGACGGGTGACACCATATATTTT
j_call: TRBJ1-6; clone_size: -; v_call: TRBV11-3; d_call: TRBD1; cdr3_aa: CASSSWTGLNSPLHF; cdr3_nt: TGTGCCAGCAGCTCTTGGACAGGGTTGAATTCACCCCTCCACTTT
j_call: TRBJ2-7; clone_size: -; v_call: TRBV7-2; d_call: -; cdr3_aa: CASSLIEDIYEQYF; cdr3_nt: TGTGCCAGCAGCTTAATTGAGGACATTTACGAGCAGTACTTC
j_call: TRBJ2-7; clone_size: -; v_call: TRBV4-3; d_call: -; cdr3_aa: CASSQVGTYEQYF; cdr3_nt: TGCGCCAGCAGCCAAGTTGGAACATACGAGCAGTACTTC
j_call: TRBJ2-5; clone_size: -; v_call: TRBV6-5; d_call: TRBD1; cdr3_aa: CASSYSLRQGVETQYF; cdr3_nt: TGTGCCAGCAGTTACTCGCTGAGACAGGGGGTTGAGACCCAGTACTTC
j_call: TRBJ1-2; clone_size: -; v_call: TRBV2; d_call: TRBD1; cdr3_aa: CASRTGTVDLIGYGYTF; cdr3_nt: TGTGCCAGCAGAACCGGGACAGTGGACCTTATAGGCTATGGCTACACCTTC
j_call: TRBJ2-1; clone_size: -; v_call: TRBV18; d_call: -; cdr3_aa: CASSELAEQFF; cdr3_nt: TGTGCCAGCTCAGAATTAGCCGAGCAGTTCTTC
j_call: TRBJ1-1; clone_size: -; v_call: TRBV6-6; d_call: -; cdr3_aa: CASSMGRTTEAFF; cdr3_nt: TGTGCCAGCAGCATGGGGAGGACCACTGAAGCTTTCTTT
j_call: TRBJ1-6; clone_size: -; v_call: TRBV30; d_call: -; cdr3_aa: CAWNPGDNSPLHF; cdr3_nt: TGTGCCTGGAACCCTGGGGATAATTCACCCCTCCACTTT
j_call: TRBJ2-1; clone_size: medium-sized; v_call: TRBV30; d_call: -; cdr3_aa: CAWSAPRGAATEQFF; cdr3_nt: TGTGCCTGGAGTGCCCCTCGCGGAGCCGCAACTGAGCAGTTCTTC
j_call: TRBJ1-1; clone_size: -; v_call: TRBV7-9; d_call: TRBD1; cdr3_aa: CASSPGGLGTEAFF; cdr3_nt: TGTGCCAGCAGCCCAGGGGGGTTGGGCACTGAAGCTTTCTTT
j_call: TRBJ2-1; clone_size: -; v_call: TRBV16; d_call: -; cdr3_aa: CASSQTSMSQFF; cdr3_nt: TGTGCCAGCAGCCAAACTAGCATGTCGCAGTTCTTC
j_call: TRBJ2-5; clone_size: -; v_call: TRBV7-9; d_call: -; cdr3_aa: CASSLAQGSQETQYF; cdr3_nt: TGTGCCAGCAGCTTAGCGCAGGGTTCTCAAGAGACCCAGTACTTC
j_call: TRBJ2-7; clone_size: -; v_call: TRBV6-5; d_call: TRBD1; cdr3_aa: CASSYSRTGRYEQYF; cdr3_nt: TGTGCCAGCAGTTACTCACGGACAGGGCGCTACGAGCAGTACTTC
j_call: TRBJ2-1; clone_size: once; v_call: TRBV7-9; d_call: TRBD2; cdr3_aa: CASSLTSPSGSNEQFF; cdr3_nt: TGCGCCAGCAGCTTAACGTCTCCTAGCGGGTCCAATGAGCAGTTCTTC
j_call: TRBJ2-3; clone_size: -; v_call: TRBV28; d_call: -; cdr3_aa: CASSGGSRTDTQYF; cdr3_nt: TGTGCCAGCAGCGGGGGTTCACGCACAGATACGCAGTATTTT
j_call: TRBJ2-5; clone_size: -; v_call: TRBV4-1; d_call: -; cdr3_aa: CASSQDLGRRGLETQYF; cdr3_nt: TGCGCCAGCAGCCAAGATCTGGGACGGAGGGGACTGGAGACCCAGTACTTC
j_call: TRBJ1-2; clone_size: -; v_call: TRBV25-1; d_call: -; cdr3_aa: CASSESRDGYTF; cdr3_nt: TGTGCCAGCAGTGAATCTAGGGATGGCTACACCTTC
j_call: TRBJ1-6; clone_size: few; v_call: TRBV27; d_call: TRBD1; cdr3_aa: CASSPWGGQGNSPLHF; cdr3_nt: TGTGCCAGCAGTCCATGGGGGGGACAGGGTAATTCACCCCTCCACTTT
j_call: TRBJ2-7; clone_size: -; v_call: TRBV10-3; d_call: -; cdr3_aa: CAISETPEGYEQYF; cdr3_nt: TGTGCCATCAGTGAAACGCCAGAAGGGTACGAGCAGTACTTC
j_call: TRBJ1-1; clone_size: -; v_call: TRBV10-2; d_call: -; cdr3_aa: CASSERQMNTEAFF; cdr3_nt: TGCGCCAGCAGTGAGAGGCAGATGAACACTGAAGCTTTCTTT
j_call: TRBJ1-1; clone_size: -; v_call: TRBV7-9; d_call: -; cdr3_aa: CASSLASGTEAFF; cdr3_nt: TGTGCCAGCAGCTTAGCGTCTGGAACTGAAGCTTTCTTT
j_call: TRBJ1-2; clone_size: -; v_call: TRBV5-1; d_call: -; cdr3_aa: CASSWANTADFLYGYTF; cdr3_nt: TGCGCCAGCAGCTGGGCTAATACGGCGGACTTTCTTTATGGCTACACCTTC
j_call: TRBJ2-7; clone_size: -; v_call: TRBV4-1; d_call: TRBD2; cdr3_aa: CASSRGSGRSVRSYEQYF; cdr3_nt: TGCGCCAGCAGCCGCGGTAGCGGGAGGAGTGTTAGGTCCTACGAGCAGTACTTC
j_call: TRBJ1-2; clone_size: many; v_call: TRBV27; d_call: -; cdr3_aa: CASSPTAGASYGYTF; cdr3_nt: TGTGCCAGCAGTCCCACGGCAGGGGCCTCCTATGGCTACACCTTC
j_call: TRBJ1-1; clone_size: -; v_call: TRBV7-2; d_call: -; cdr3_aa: CASSRLGDTEAFF; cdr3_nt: TGTGCCAGCAGCAGATTGGGGGATACTGAAGCTTTCTTT